Each of the 17 T cell receptor beta chains below was sequenced from the same sample in a study of T cell changes during pregnancy in multiple sclerosis. Here immunoSEQ multiplex PCR was the method, and the copy in TCRdb shows in-frame clones only, minus some. The sample carries 40,000 or so clones, 70% to 90% recorded once. The specimen was CD4+ T cells from peripheral blood mononuclear cells, collected before pregnancy. These receptor sequences come from a female donor with multiple sclerosis, enrolled in a pregnancy study.

The chain recombines TRBV6-5 with TRBJ1-1; D remains unclear. There are 14 residues in the CDR3. The V gene lost 5 bases and the J gene lost 0 bases, with 10 bases spanning the gap. The germline V gene encodes CDR1 MNHEY and CDR2 SVGAGI. The CDR3 region has the DNA TGTGCCAGCAGTCCTCACTACATGAACACTGAAGCTTTCTTT. Translating it yields CASSPHYMNTEAFF.

This clone was recorded once. V and J are TRBV18 and TRBJ1-2, with TRBD1 as a possible D gene (6 bases). Deletions cut 2 bases from V and 2 bases from J, with 6 bases between. Per germline, CDR1 KGHSH and CDR2 LQKENI. The CDR3 spans 13 residues. In nucleotides, the CDR3 is TGTGCCAGCTCACCAGGACAGAACTATGGCTACACCTTC. Translating it yields CASSPGQNYGYTF.

The V gene is TRBV6-6, the J gene TRBJ1-5, with 7 positions matching TRBD1. CDR1 is MNHNY, CDR2 SVGAGI, per germline (reference sequence). This CDR3 comprises 15 residues. The trim removed 2 bases at V and 9 bases at J, leaving 10 bases unmatched. CDR3 loop: CASSYRTGRNGPQHF. Here the CDR3 DNA reads TGTGCCAGCAGTTACCGGACAGGCCGAAATGGGCCCCAGCATTTT.

The chain carries TRBV2 and TRBJ1-4; TRBD1 matches at 10 bases. Germline CDR1 reads SNHLY; CDR2 reads FYNNEI. The V gene end was trimmed by 4 bases and the J gene end by 2 bases; junction bases not matched to a gene: 1. The CDR3 runs 15 residues. CDR3 in amino acids: CASSGQGATNEKLFF. The CDR3 DNA is TGTGCCAGCAGTGGACAGGGGGCGACTAATGAAAAACTGTTTTTT.

The chain links TRBV5-4 to TRBJ1-3, with D maybe TRBD1 (5 bases). Germline V gives CDR1 SGHNT, CDR2 YYREEE (reference sequence). The CDR3 runs to 12 residues. Trimming took 4 bases from V and 4 from J, leaving 6 bases between them. CDR3: CASSRQGNTIYF. CDR3 DNA sequence: TGTGCCAGCAGCCGACAGGGAAACACCATATATTTT.

The chain is built from TRBV9 and TRBJ2-7, with 9 bases identical to TRBD2. V was clipped by 0 bases and J by 2 bases; unmatched bases: 6. CDR3 length equals 16 residues. Germline V gives CDR1 SGDLS, CDR2 YYNGEE. The CDR3 DNA follows: TGTGCCAGCAGCGTAGCTCCAGCGGGGGGACCCTACGAGCAGTACTTC. Translating it yields CASSVAPAGGPYEQYF.

The V call is TRBV7-8, the J call TRBJ1-5; 8 positions match TRBD1. The CDR3 totals 16 residues. V shed 2 bases, J shed 7 bases, and the junction held 10 bases outside the gene matches. The V gene's germline CDR1 is SGHVS and CDR2 FQNEAQ. The chain's CDR3 is CASSLRDPRDRQPQHF. In DNA, the CDR3 is TGTGCCAGCAGCTTACGGGACCCCAGGGACAGGCAGCCCCAGCATTTT.

The J gene is TRBJ1-1, the V gene TRBV7-2; D gene unclear. This CDR3 has 14 residues. The germline V and J ends were trimmed by 0 bases and 11 bases, with 16 bases remaining between them. The V gene's germline CDR1 is SGHTA and CDR2 FQGNSA. The CDR3 sequence: CASSLAPGASRAFF. DNA of the CDR3: TGTGCCAGCAGCTTAGCCCCCGGAGCCTCGAGGGCTTTCTTT. The entire variable domain, with the rest obtained from reference TRBV7-2 and TRBJ1-1, is as follows: GAGVSQSPSNKVTEKGKDVELRCDPISGHTALYWYRQSLGQGLEFLIYFQGNSAPDKSGLPSDRFSAERTGGSVSTLTIQRTQQEDSAVYLCASSLAPGASRAFFGQGTRLTVV.

The rearrangement uses TRBV11-2 and TRBJ2-7; the D gene is possibly TRBD2 (7 bases). CDR3 length equals 14 residues. Trimming removed 3 bases from V and 2 bases from J, with 11 bases in between. Germline V gene data show CDR1 as SGHAT and CDR2 as FQNNGV. The CDR3 is CASSLGGGPYEQYF. CDR3 DNA sequence: TGTGCCAGCAGCTTGGGAGGGGGACCCTACGAGCAGTACTTC.

J is TRBJ1-2 and V is TRBV5-1, with 7 bases lining up with TRBD1. This CDR3 is built from 15 residues. The ends lost 0 bases at V and 4 bases at J; junction bases unmatched: 6. CDR1 and CDR2 (germline): SGHRS, YFSETQ. CDR3 loop: CASSLGPGQAYGYTF. In DNA form, the CDR3 reads TGCGCCAGCAGCTTGGGGCCAGGACAGGCCTATGGCTACACCTTC.

The V gene is TRBV10-2, the J gene TRBJ2-7; TRBD2 is a possible D gene (7 bases). The V gene's germline CDR1 is WSHSY and CDR2 SAAADI. The V end lost 6 bases, the J end lost 6 bases, and 15 bases lay between the germline ends. The CDR3 consists of 13 residues. The CDR3 region has the DNA TGCGCCAGCAGGCCCCCGGGGGGCGTCGAGCAGTACTTC. This gives the protein CASRPPGGVEQYF.

The chain uses TRBV6-1 and TRBJ1-1; unclear D gene. This CDR3 contains 12 residues. Germline loops: CDR1 MNHNS, CDR2 SASEGT. V shed 0 bases and J shed 12 bases, with 11 bases lying between them. CDR3 nucleotide sequence: TGTGCCAGCAGTGAAGCCGTGGAGGGAACTTTCTTT. The encoded protein is CASSEAVEGTFF.

The CDR3 region is CASHTSGGSYEQYF. As DNA, the CDR3 is TGCGCCAGCCACACTAGCGGGGGGTCCTACGAGCAGTACTTC. The J gene is TRBJ2-7, the V gene TRBV5-1; 12 nucleotides align to TRBD2. Per germline, CDR1 SGHRS and CDR2 YFSETQ. This CDR3 comprises 14 residues. After removal of 7 bases from V and 1 base from J, the junction contained 3 bases not matched to a gene.

The genes are TRBV5-1 and TRBJ2-2, with 11 bases lining up with TRBD2. Germline V gene data show CDR1 as SGHRS and CDR2 as YFSETQ. The J segment lost 4 bases and the V segment lost 2 bases, leaving 1 base of the junction unmatched. The CDR3 contains 15 residues. This CDR3 reads CASSFTSGGTGELFF. Here the CDR3 DNA reads TGCGCCAGCAGCTTTACTAGCGGGGGCACCGGGGAGCTGTTTTTT.

The gene calls are TRBV18 and TRBJ1-2, with D possibly being TRBD1 (6 bases). CDR1 KGHSH and CDR2 LQKENI come from the germline V gene. The V end lost 3 bases, the J end lost 6 bases, and 14 bases lay between the germline ends. The CDR3 runs 14 residues. As DNA, the CDR3 is TGTGCCAGCTCACCGGTTCCAGGGGCGGATGGCTACACCTTC. This translates into CASSPVPGADGYTF.

The gene calls are TRBV9 and TRBJ1-4; no reliable D call. The V end lost 0 bases, the J end lost 0 bases, and 12 bases lay between the germline ends. Germline CDR1 SGDLS, CDR2 YYNGEE. The length of the CDR3 is 17 residues. In nucleotides, the CDR3 is TGTGCCAGCAGCGTAGGCGCGGGATGGGCAACTAATGAAAAACTGTTTTTT. Its translation is CASSVGAGWATNEKLFF.

The chain combines TRBV28 with TRBJ1-1; D remains ambiguous. Germline values: CDR1 MDHEN, CDR2 SYDVKM. The germline V and J ends were trimmed by 3 bases and 0 bases, with 8 bases remaining between them. The CDR3 spans 14 residues. Here the CDR3 reads CASSLVSVNTEAFF. In DNA form, the CDR3 reads TGTGCCAGCAGTTTGGTCAGCGTGAACACTGAAGCTTTCTTT. The full variable domain, in which reference TRBV28 and TRBJ1-1 provide the parts outside the CDR3, is DVKVTQSSRYLVKRTGEKVFLECVQDMDHENMFWYRQDPGLGLRLIYFSYDVKMKEKGDIPEGYSVSREKKERFSLILESASTNQTSMYLCASSLVSVNTEAFFGQGTRLTVV.